The 3 T cell receptor beta chains reported below all come from one sample, sequenced in a study of T cells expressing NK-cell markers (dated by TCRdb to about 2020). The library was built by means of 5' RACE. These reads were obtained on an Illumina HiSeq 2000. TCRdb reprocessed the reads into one record per CDR3 protein sequence, lacking DNA. The data table for this sample lists approximately 550,000 distinct CDR3 sequences. Of the sample, roughly 3.4% falls within the top ten clones. Material for sequencing was blood T cells: a sorted CD56 or NKG2C T cell subset, CD4+ or CD8+ T cells, or bulk PBMC T cells (not recorded which). All receptors come from a man aged 18 to 35 in good health. Donor details come from another sample of the same person, matched by shared clones.

The chain is built from TRBV6-2 or TRBV6-3 and TRBJ2-1; lacking DNA, the TRBD1 call made by TCRdb goes unchecked. Looked up from germline, CDR1 is MNHEY and CDR2 is SVGEGT. The length of the CDR3 is 17 residues. This CDR3 is CASSAQPRIGTYNEQFF.

This chain links TRBV12-3 or TRBV12-4 with TRBJ2-7; there is no DNA to check the TCRdb D call of TRBD2. The CDR3 covers 16 residues. The CDR3 is CASSWGLGLAGVEQYF.

V and J are TRBV4-3 and TRBJ2-1; TCRdb proposes TRBD1, but this gene call is untestable without DNA. The CDR3 covers 15 residues. Germline CDR1 and CDR2: LGHNA and YSLEER. CDR3 amino acids: CASSQGVVGGDEQFF.